This passage covers 22 T cell receptor beta chains from one sample sequenced in a study of shared clonotypes between healthy human individuals. CD45RO-negative CD8 cells positively selected for CCR7 made up the naive population, which excluded terminally differentiated effector memory CD45RA+ cells. Here immunoSEQ multiplex PCR was the method, and the copy in TCRdb shows in-frame clones only, minus some. The sample includes about 2.1 million clones, around 93% seen only once; the top ten take over 1.5%. Sequencing used naive CD8+ T cells from PBMCs. All receptors come from a man aged 18-30 years in good health. Some clones in this sample may be carry-over from other donors' samples.

V usage is TRBV4-2 and J usage is TRBJ2-7; D may be TRBD2 (6 bases). CDR1 is LGHNA and CDR2 is YNFKEQ in the germline V gene. The CDR3 length is 16 residues. The germline V and J ends were trimmed by 0 bases and 2 bases, with 14 bases remaining between them. The CDR3 loop is CASSQEMVAVPYEQYF. DNA for the CDR3: TGTGCCAGCAGCCAAGAGATGGTAGCGGTTCCCTACGAGCAGTACTTC.

This chain links TRBV28 with TRBJ1-5; D gene unclear. The germline V and J ends were trimmed by 2 bases and 5 bases, with 10 bases remaining between them. The CDR3 loop spans 14 amino acids. Germline assignment: CDR1 MDHEN and CDR2 SYDVKM. The CDR3 here is CASSLKGLYQPQHF. The DNA for the CDR3 is TGTGCCAGCAGTTTAAAAGGGTTATATCAGCCCCAGCATTTT.

The V call is TRBV19, the J call TRBJ1-5; D unclear. The CDR3 spans 15 residues. The germline V gene encodes CDR1 LNHDA and CDR2 SQIVND (reference sequence). Trimming pared 5 bases from V and 0 bases from J, leaving 11 bases between. The CDR3 spells CASSSASNSNQPQHF. The CDR3 bases are TGTGCCAGTAGTTCCGCAAGCAATAGCAATCAGCCCCAGCATTTT.

The chain combines TRBV5-1 with TRBJ2-7; 8 bases are shared with TRBD1. V shed 3 bases, J shed 3 bases, and the junction held 11 bases outside the gene matches. This CDR3 contains 16 residues. From germline, CDR1 is SGHRS and CDR2 YFSETQ. In DNA form, the CDR3 reads TGCGCCAGCAGCTCGGAGAGATATGGGACAGGCTACGAGCAGTACTTC. It is translated as CASSSERYGTGYEQYF.

The rearrangement joins TRBV11-2 to TRBJ2-5; no reliable D call. Germline V gene lookup returns CDR1 SGHAT and CDR2 FQNNGV. With 1 base removed from V and 5 bases from J, the gap between germline ends came to 11 bases. There are 14 residues in the CDR3. CDR3 in DNA: TGTGCCAGCAGCTTAGTGGGTATAGGGGAGACCCAGTACTTC. This gives the protein CASSLVGIGETQYF. The full variable domain, with the rest looked up from reference TRBV11-2 and TRBJ2-5, is EAGVAQSPRYKIIEKRQSVAFWCNPISGHATLYWYQQILGQGPKLLIQFQNNGVVDDSQLPKDRFSAERLKGVDSTLKIQPAKLEDSAVYLCASSLVGIGETQYFGPGTRLLVL.

The chain links TRBV27 to TRBJ2-1; TRBD1 aligns across 7 bases. There are 15 residues in the CDR3. With 4 bases clipped from V and 3 bases from J, the junction kept 6 bases outside the gene matches. Germline values: CDR1 MNHEY, CDR2 SMNVEV (reference sequence). CDR3 in amino acids: CASSSRTGFYNEQFF. In DNA, the CDR3 is TGTGCCAGCAGTTCCCGGACAGGCTTCTACAATGAGCAGTTCTTC.

Of note for this clone: The same CDR3 is also encoded by other DNA sequences in this sample. The chain carries TRBV5-6 and TRBJ1-2; 10 bases line up with TRBD1. The CDR3 has 13 residues. CDR1 is SGHDT, CDR2 YYEEEE, per germline. After removal of 4 bases from V and 3 bases from J, the junction contained 0 bases not matched to a gene. The CDR3 sequence is CASSGTGDYGYTF. The CDR3 nucleotides read TGTGCCAGCAGCGGGACAGGGGACTATGGCTACACCTTC.

The genes are TRBV7-9 and TRBJ1-2; D ambiguous. Germline values: CDR1 SEHNR, CDR2 FQNEAQ (reference sequence). Deletions cut 4 bases from V and 8 bases from J, with 23 bases between. The CDR3 consists of 16 residues. The CDR3 DNA reads as TGTGCCAGCAGCTCCCAACAAACTACCTATCTGAGGGGCTACACCTTC. This encodes CASSSQQTTYLRGYTF.

V usage is TRBV11-1 and J usage is TRBJ2-7; D remains unclear. The CDR3 is 13 residues long. Germline V lookup: CDR1 SGHAT, CDR2 FQDESV (reference sequence). Trimming took off 8 bases at V and 0 bases at J, with 11 bases between the two ends. The CDR3 DNA is TGTGCCAGCGGGCAGGAGAGCTCCTACGAGCAGTACTTC. The encoded protein is CASGQESSYEQYF.

This rearrangement joins TRBV28 to TRBJ2-1; D gene uncertain. The CDR3 contains 18 residues. With 1 base removed from V and 0 bases from J, the gap between germline ends came to 16 bases. The V gene's germline CDR1 is MDHEN and CDR2 SYDVKM. The CDR3 DNA reads TGTGCCAGCAGTTTATTCTCGTCCTTAGGAAGCTCCTACAATGAGCAGTTCTTC. It translates to CASSLFSSLGSSYNEQFF. Variable domain in full (rest from reference TRBV28 and TRBJ2-1): DVKVTQSSRYLVKRTGEKVFLECVQDMDHENMFWYRQDPGLGLRLIYFSYDVKMKEKGDIPEGYSVSREKKERFSLILESASTNQTSMYLCASSLFSSLGSSYNEQFFGPGTRLTVL.

For the CDR3, the DNA is TGTGCCAGCAGTCCCGGCGAAGGGGTGCCCTACGAGCAGTACTTC. Residues: CASSPGEGVPYEQYF. The chain couples TRBV27 to TRBJ2-7; tentative D call: TRBD1 (5 bases). CDR3 length equals 15 residues. V was shortened by 5 bases and J by 2 bases, with 16 bases between the two germline ends. Per germline, CDR1 MNHEY and CDR2 SMNVEV (reference sequence).

The rearrangement joins TRBV4-2 to TRBJ2-3; 10 bases line up with TRBD2. J lost 6 bases, V lost 7 bases, and 10 bases had no gene match. This CDR3 is built from 15 residues. Germline loops: CDR1 LGHNA, CDR2 YNFKEQ. This CDR3 reads CASKVLAGVGDTQYF. CDR3 in DNA: TGTGCCAGCAAGGTGCTAGCGGGAGTTGGGGATACGCAGTATTTT.

The chain couples TRBV7-9 to TRBJ2-5; TRBD2 matches at 11 bases. Germline trimming cut 5 bases from V and 4 bases from J; bases unmatched to any gene: 3. In germline, CDR1 is SEHNR, CDR2 FQNEAQ (reference sequence). This CDR3 has 14 amino acids. CDR3 in DNA: TGTGCCAGCAGCATTAGCGGGAGGGGAGAGACCCAGTACTTC. Translated: CASSISGRGETQYF.

The chain joins TRBV6-1 to TRBJ1-1; D is ambiguous. V was cut by 6 bases and J by 3 bases, with 14 bases left in between. CDR1 is MNHNS and CDR2 is SASEGT in the germline V gene. The CDR3 is 14 residues long. CDR3 bases: TGTGCCAGCAGAGAACGGACGTTGGACACTGAAGCTTTCTTT. This gives the protein CASRERTLDTEAFF.

The gene calls are TRBV4-3 and TRBJ2-7; D may be TRBD2 (5 bases). This CDR3 has 16 amino acids. Trimming removed 1 base at V and 2 bases at J, with 15 bases between. Per germline, CDR1 LGHNA and CDR2 YSLEER. The DNA of the CDR3 is TGCGCCAGCAGCCAAGGATCAAGCGGTATTCCCTACGAGCAGTACTTC. It is translated as CASSQGSSGIPYEQYF.

The chain couples TRBV19 to TRBJ1-1; perhaps TRBD1 as D (5 bases). Trimming shortened V by 4 bases and J by 3 bases, and 21 bases separated the two germline ends. This CDR3 contains 17 residues. CDR1 and CDR2 from the germline V gene are LNHDA and SQIVND (reference sequence). In nucleotides, the CDR3 is TGTGCCAGTAGTAGGGTCAGGGAGATCGATCTGGACACTGAAGCTTTCTTT. Residues: CASSRVREIDLDTEAFF.

The rearrangement joins TRBV28 to TRBJ2-5; no clear D gene. Germline CDR1 MDHEN, CDR2 SYDVKM. The V end was cut by 2 bases, the J end by 2 bases, with 9 bases between. This CDR3 is built from 14 residues. For the CDR3, the DNA is TGTGCCAGCAGTTTAAAGCTGAAACAAGAGACCCAGTACTTC. It translates to CASSLKLKQETQYF.

This rearrangement joins TRBV19 to TRBJ2-3, with 7 positions matching TRBD2. With V trimmed by 5 bases and J by 5 bases, 10 bases remained unmatched. Germline V gene data show CDR1 as LNHDA and CDR2 as SQIVND (reference sequence). This CDR3 spans 15 amino acids. CDR3 bases: TGTGCCAGTAGTTTTAGACGGGAGGAGAAAGATACGCAGTATTTT. This encodes CASSFRREEKDTQYF.

V is TRBV6-1 and J is TRBJ1-2; D perhaps matches TRBD1 (5 bases). The CDR3 has 16 amino acids. V shed 2 bases and J shed 5 bases, with 18 bases lying between them. Germline values: CDR1 MNHNS, CDR2 SASEGT. This chain's CDR3 is CASSEQTRRQGYGYTF. CDR3 sequence (DNA): TGTGCCAGCAGTGAACAGACCCGGCGGCAGGGTTATGGCTACACCTTC.

Points on this clone: This sample includes further DNA sequences coding for the same CDR3. This chain connects TRBV14 to TRBJ1-2, with D unclear. CDR3 length equals 13 residues. Trimming stripped 3 bases from V and 4 bases from J, with 9 bases between. Per the germline V gene, CDR1 is SGHDN and CDR2 is FVKESK. The CDR3 DNA sequence: TGTGCCAGCAGCCAGGGTCTTGCCTATGGCTACACCTTC. Its translation is CASSQGLAYGYTF.

On this clone itself: The same CDR3 also results from other DNA sequences found in this sample. V and J are TRBV27 and TRBJ2-1; D is unclear. Germline V gives CDR1 MNHEY, CDR2 SMNVEV (reference sequence). This CDR3 is built from 12 residues. The V and J ends lost 4 bases and 4 bases respectively, with 5 bases between them. CDR3: CASSSEYNEQFF. The CDR3 DNA reads TGTGCCAGCAGTTCGGAGTACAATGAGCAGTTCTTC.

This chain links TRBV4-1 with TRBJ2-7; D perhaps matches TRBD2 (6 bases). The germline V gene encodes CDR1 MGHRA and CDR2 YSYEKL. V was cut by 6 bases and J by 2 bases, with 17 bases left in between. The CDR3 length is 15 residues. The CDR3 here is CASSPAGLSPYEQYF. DNA of the CDR3: TGCGCCAGCAGTCCCGCGGGGCTTAGCCCCTACGAGCAGTACTTC.